This TCR beta chain originates from a study of radiotherapy plus CTLA-4 blockade in lung cancer. Profiling relied on immunoSEQ multiplex PCR, and the TCRdb table lists in-frame clones only, not all of them. This sample has 95,000 to 150,000 clones, with about 87% found just once. Germline-derived CDR1 and CDR2 are MNHNS and SASEGT. The V end lost 5 bases, the J end lost 2 bases, and 7 bases lay between the germline ends. The CDR3 runs to 12 residues. The receptor was isolated from a human donor with non-small cell lung cancer that progressed on radiotherapy plus ipilimumab. The source material was peripheral blood, sampled from a patient treated with radiotherapy plus ipilimumab. This chain links TRBV6-1 with TRBJ2-7, with D hard to call. The CDR3 protein is CASSHGAYEQYF. The CDR3 DNA sequence: TGTGCCAGCAGTCATGGAGCCTACGAGCAGTACTTC.